The 27 T cell receptor beta chains given below trace back to one sample, sequenced in a study of blood T cell repertoires in COVID-19. Produced via immunoSEQ multiplex PCR; TCRdb's table is partial and in-frame only. Of under 350,000 clones in the sample, about nine tenths were seen once. Sequencing was carried out using PBMCs or T cells enriched from blood (not recorded which). Receptor source: a woman aged 40 to 50 who had recovered from COVID-19.

The chain combines TRBV5-1 with TRBJ2-2; D may be TRBD2 (5 bases). V was pared by 4 bases and J by 4 bases, with 11 bases between. This CDR3 is 14 amino acids long. CDR1 and CDR2 (germline): SGHRS, YFSETQ. As DNA, the CDR3 is TGCGCCAGCAGCCCCCGGGAAATCACCGGGGAGCTGTTTTTT. The encoded protein is CASSPREITGELFF.

This sequence joins TRBV21-1 and TRBJ1-1; the listed D gene, TRBD1, was not tested against the DNA. TRBV21-1 is a pseudogene. The CDR3 runs to 14 residues. CDR3 coding DNA: TGTGCCAGCAGCTCCAGGGGTCCCCACGCTGAAGCTTTCTTT. Translated: CASSSRGPHAEAFF.

The chain couples TRBV2 to TRBJ2-7; 8 nucleotides align to TRBD1. With V trimmed by 5 bases and J by 5 bases, 2 bases remained unmatched. Germline V gene data show CDR1 as SNHLY and CDR2 as FYNNEI. This CDR3 is built from 12 residues. Here the CDR3 reads CASSRQGNEQYF. Here the CDR3 DNA reads TGTGCCAGCAGTAGACAGGGGAACGAGCAGTACTTC.

V usage is TRBV5-6 and J usage is TRBJ2-2, with 11 bases lining up with TRBD2. The CDR3 loop spans 18 amino acids. With 4 bases clipped from V and 2 bases from J, the junction kept 10 bases outside the gene matches. Germline assignment: CDR1 SGHDT and CDR2 YYEEEE. The CDR3 DNA follows: TGTGCCAGCAGCCTGGAAACGACTAGCGGGGCAAACACCGGGGAGCTGTTTTTT. Translating it yields CASSLETTSGANTGELFF.

The table lists this clone with a count of one. Here the CDR3 omits its conserved ending phenylalanine or tryptophan, so a read error is the likely source. The DNA is omitted, as the CDR3 cannot be located on it reliably, and the CDR3 follows TCRdb's listing. The gene calls are TRBV28 and TRBJ1-2. Germline loops: CDR1 MDHEN, CDR2 SYDVKM. The CDR3 contains 13 residues when both ends are counted. CDR3 amino acids: CASSSPPAAPLLL.

The V and J genes are TRBV20-1 and TRBJ2-3, with a possible D match to TRBD2 (5 bases). This CDR3 has 14 amino acids. V shed 3 bases and J shed 0 bases, with 10 bases lying between them. CDR1 is DFQATT and CDR2 is SNEGSKA in the germline V gene (reference sequence). This CDR3 is CSASILGSTDTQYF. Written as DNA, the CDR3 is TGCAGTGCTAGTATACTAGGAAGCACAGATACGCAGTATTTT.

This chain connects TRBV7-2 to TRBJ2-3; 7 bases line up with TRBD2. In germline, CDR1 is SGHTA, CDR2 FQGNSA. Unmatched junction bases numbered 8, after V lost 3 bases and J lost 8 bases. The CDR3 totals 14 residues. CDR3 in DNA: TGTGCCAGCAGCTTCGGTGGGAGGGATGGTACGCAGTATTTT. It is translated as CASSFGGRDGTQYF.

The chain combines TRBV10-3 with TRBJ2-7; TRBD2 matches at 9 bases. The ends lost 6 bases at V and 6 bases at J; junction bases unmatched: 15. CDR1 and CDR2 from the germline V gene are ENHRY and SYGVKD. This CDR3 has 16 residues. CDR3 region: CAISPELAGVIAEQYF. In nucleotides, the CDR3 is TGTGCCATCAGCCCCGAATTAGCGGGAGTTATCGCCGAGCAGTACTTC.

This chain connects TRBV19 to TRBJ2-2; tentatively, D is TRBD1 (6 bases). CDR1 and CDR2 (germline): LNHDA, SQIVND (reference sequence). The CDR3 runs to 16 residues. V lost 6 bases to trimming and J lost 0 bases, with 14 bases between them. The DNA of the CDR3 is TGTGCCAGTAGCAGACGGGACACCTCGAACACCGGGGAGCTGTTTTTT. Protein sequence: CASSRRDTSNTGELFF.

Of note for this clone: A junction boundary mismatches the germline segment, possibly from a read error. The chain carries TRBV7-7 and TRBJ2-3, with 12 bases fitting TRBD2. Per germline, CDR1 SSHAT and CDR2 FNYEAQ (reference sequence). The CDR3 runs to 18 residues. CDR3 region: CASSLTSGSKASADTQYF. The CDR3 DNA sequence: TGTGCTAGCAGCTTGACTAGCGGGAGTAAAGCCAGCGCAGATACGCAGTATTTT.

The chain recombines TRBV19 with TRBJ1-1; 11 bases agree with TRBD1. With V trimmed by 4 bases and J by 4 bases, 5 bases remained unmatched. The CDR3 runs to 15 residues. The germline CDR1 and CDR2 sequences are LNHDA and SQIVND (reference sequence). The CDR3 spells CASSTSDRGRTEAFF. CDR3 bases: TGTGCCAGTAGTACCTCGGACAGGGGGCGCACTGAAGCTTTCTTT.

This clone turned up a few times. The chain has TRBV19 and TRBJ2-7; 8 bases agree with TRBD1. This CDR3 region has 14 residues. The ends lost 5 bases at V and 3 bases at J; junction bases unmatched: 6. Germline values: CDR1 LNHDA, CDR2 SQIVND (reference sequence). CDR3 DNA sequence: TGTGCCAGTAGTCCCCGGGACAGGTACTACGAGCAGTACTTC. As protein: CASSPRDRYYEQYF.

CDR3 in DNA: TGTGCCACCACTAGGGAAGTAAGATTGCGCCGGGAGACTAATGAAAAACTGTTTTTT. Protein: CATTREVRLRRETNEKLFF. V is TRBV24-1 and J is TRBJ1-4; D not resolved. The CDR3 is 19 amino acids. The ends were cut back, 8 bases at V and 2 bases at J, with 26 bases in the middle. The germline CDR1 and CDR2 sequences are KGHDR and SFDVKD.

The chain has TRBV19 and TRBJ1-1; D gene unclear. In germline, CDR1 is LNHDA, CDR2 SQIVND (reference sequence). The CDR3 has 15 residues. V was clipped by 0 bases and J by 1 base, with 9 bases between them. CDR3 in amino acids: CASSIEHGKNTEAFF. The DNA for the CDR3 is TGTGCCAGTAGTATAGAACACGGGAAGAACACTGAAGCTTTCTTT. Full variable domain (rest looked up from reference TRBV19 and TRBJ1-1): DGGITQSPKYLFRKEGQNVTLSCEQNLNHDAMYWYRQDPGQGLRLIYYSQIVNDFQKGDIAEGYSVSREKKESFPLTVTSAQKNPTAFYLCASSIEHGKNTEAFFGQGTRLTVV.

V usage is TRBV6-1 and J usage is TRBJ2-5, with 10 bases lining up with TRBD2. There are 19 residues in the CDR3. In germline, CDR1 is MNHNS, CDR2 SASEGT. Trimming removed 3 bases from V and 5 bases from J; junction bases left unmatched: 18. In nucleotides, the CDR3 is TGTGCCAGCAGTGACACGGTGTATAGCGGGAGGATAAACGGGGAGACCCAGTACTTC. Translation: CASSDTVYSGRINGETQYF.

V gene TRBV4-2 combines with J gene TRBJ1-1; D is undetermined. This CDR3 comprises 15 residues. CDR1 and CDR2 (germline): LGHNA, YNFKEQ. The V and J ends lost 1 base and 1 base respectively, with 10 bases between them. The CDR3 loop reads CASSQVKLGNTEAFF. DNA of the CDR3: TGTGCCAGCAGCCAAGTTAAACTAGGGAACACTGAAGCTTTCTTT.

The gene calls are TRBV6-5 and TRBJ2-7, with 8 bases identical to TRBD2. After removal of 6 bases from V and 6 bases from J, the junction contained 4 bases not matched to a gene. The CDR3 contains 12 residues. Germline V gene sequence: CDR1 MNHEY, CDR2 SVGAGI. This CDR3 is CASSGRGFEQYF. The CDR3 DNA reads as TGTGCCAGCAGCGGGAGGGGCTTCGAGCAGTACTTC.

V usage is TRBV30 and J usage is TRBJ1-1; a weak D match, TRBD1 (5 bases). Germline V gene lookup returns CDR1 GTSNPN and CDR2 SVGIG (reference sequence). CDR3 length: 11 residues. With 5 bases removed from V and 8 bases from J, the gap between germline ends came to 12 bases. The CDR3 DNA reads as TGTGCCTGGGGAAGTCAGGGAGAAGCTTTCTTT. This codes for CAWGSQGEAFF.

In this sample, this clone turned up a few times. The gene calls are TRBV5-6 and TRBJ1-2; possible D gene TRBD1, 5 bases. There are 14 residues in the CDR3. Per germline, CDR1 SGHDT and CDR2 YYEEEE. V was trimmed by 4 bases and J by 3 bases, leaving 13 bases between them. CDR3 protein: CASSPRGGDYGYTF. As DNA, the CDR3 is TGTGCCAGCAGCCCCCGGGGGGGGGACTATGGCTACACCTTC.

The chain uses TRBV5-1 and TRBJ2-7, with TRBD2 as a possible D gene (5 bases). The CDR3 totals 15 residues. V was trimmed by 4 bases and J by 6 bases, leaving 20 bases between them. Germline assignment: CDR1 SGHRS and CDR2 YFSETQ. CDR3 bases: TGCGCCAGCAGCCCGGGATGGACGGGTCTGGGCGAGCAGTACTTC. Translation gives CASSPGWTGLGEQYF.

This chain joins TRBV19 and TRBJ1-3; TRBD1 might be the D (5 bases). V was cut by 5 bases and J by 0 bases, with 17 bases left in between. Germline V gives CDR1 LNHDA, CDR2 SQIVND (reference sequence). This CDR3 has 17 amino acids. The CDR3 here is CASSHRGGVYSGNTIYF. The CDR3 coding sequence is TGTGCCAGTAGTCACCGTGGAGGGGTTTACTCTGGAAACACCATATATTTT.

The chain joins TRBV9 to TRBJ2-1, with D maybe TRBD1 (5 bases). The CDR3 totals 13 residues. In germline, CDR1 is SGDLS, CDR2 YYNGEE. Trimming left V 3 bases short and J 1 base short, with 5 bases between. Here the CDR3 DNA reads TGTGCCAGCAGCGGACAGTCCTACAATGAGCAGTTCTTC. Translated: CASSGQSYNEQFF.

The chain is built from TRBV5-1 and TRBJ1-2; 8 bases agree with TRBD1. The CDR3 covers 15 residues. J gave up 7 bases and V 0 bases, and 8 bases lay outside the gene matches. Germline CDR1 is SGHRS and CDR2 is YFSETQ. The CDR3 DNA follows: TGCGCCAGCAGCTTGGAAGGACAGGGAGGGTCTGGCTACACCTTC. Translation gives CASSLEGQGGSGYTF. The variable domain in full, completed from reference TRBV5-1 and TRBJ1-2, reads KAGVTQTPRYLIKTRGQQVTLSCSPISGHRSVSWYQQTPGQGLQFLFEYFSETQRNKGNFPGRFSGRQFSNSRSEMNVSTLELGDSALYLCASSLEGQGGSGYTFGSGTRLTVV.

This chain links TRBV10-3 with TRBJ2-2; 10 nucleotides match TRBD1. V dropped 10 bases and J dropped 6; count of bases not matched to a gene: 11. There are 15 residues in the CDR3. Germline-derived CDR1 and CDR2 are ENHRY and SYGVKD. CDR3 nucleotides: TGTGCCACCGAGGGACAGGGGAAGTTTGCCGGGGAGCTGTTTTTT. Residues: CATEGQGKFAGELFF.

This chain connects TRBV4-1 to TRBJ2-1; a weak D match, TRBD2 (7 bases). The V end lost 3 bases, the J end lost 6 bases, and 15 bases lay between the germline ends. The CDR3 extends over 15 amino acids. Per germline, CDR1 MGHRA and CDR2 YSYEKL. The CDR3 region has the DNA TGCGCCAGCAGCCACCTCTCGGGGGGCCGCAATGAGCAGTTCTTC. Encoded protein: CASSHLSGGRNEQFF.

J is TRBJ2-1 and V is TRBV10-3, with 9 bases matching TRBD1. Germline values: CDR1 ENHRY, CDR2 SYGVKD. Unmatched junction bases numbered 1, after V lost 8 bases and J lost 2 bases. This CDR3 is built from 13 residues. This chain's CDR3 is CAIGQGPYNEQFF. The CDR3 coding sequence is TGTGCCATCGGACAGGGGCCCTACAATGAGCAGTTCTTC.

There are a few counts of this clone. This chain links TRBV29-1 with TRBJ1-2, with 9 positions matching TRBD1. The germline V gene has CDR1 SQVTM and CDR2 ANQGSEA. This CDR3 region has 14 residues. V trimming: 7 bases; J trimming: 2 bases; junction bases outside the gene matches: 8. The CDR3, as DNA: TGCAGCGCTGGTAGGACAGGGGAAAACTATGGCTACACCTTC. Its translation is CSAGRTGENYGYTF.